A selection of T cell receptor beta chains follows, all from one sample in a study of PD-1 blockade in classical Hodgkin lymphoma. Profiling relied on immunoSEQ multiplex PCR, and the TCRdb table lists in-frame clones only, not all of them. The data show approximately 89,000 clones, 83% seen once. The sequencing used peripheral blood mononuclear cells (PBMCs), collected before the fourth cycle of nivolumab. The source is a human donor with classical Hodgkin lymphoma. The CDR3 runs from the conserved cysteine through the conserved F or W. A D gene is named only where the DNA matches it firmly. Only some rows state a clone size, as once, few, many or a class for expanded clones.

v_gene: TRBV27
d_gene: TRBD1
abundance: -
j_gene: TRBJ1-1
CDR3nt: TGTGCCAGCTGGAGGACAGGCGGGACTGAAGCTTTCTTT
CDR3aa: CASWRTGGTEAFF

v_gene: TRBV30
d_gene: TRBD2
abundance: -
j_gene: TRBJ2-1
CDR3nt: TGTGCCTGGAGTGTACGAGTGAGCGGGAGGGCCCTGGATGAGCAGTTCTTC
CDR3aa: CAWSVRVSGRALDEQFF

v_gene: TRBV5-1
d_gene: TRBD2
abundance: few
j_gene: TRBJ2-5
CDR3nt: TGCGCCAGCAGCTATAGCGGGAGTTATGAGACCCAGTACTTC
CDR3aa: CASSYSGSYETQYF

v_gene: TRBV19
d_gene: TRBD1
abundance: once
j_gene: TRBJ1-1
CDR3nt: TGTGCCAGTAGTTCGCCCGGGACAGGGGCGGTCACTGAAGCTTTCTTT
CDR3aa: CASSSPGTGAVTEAFF

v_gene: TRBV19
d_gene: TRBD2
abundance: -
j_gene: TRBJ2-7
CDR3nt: TGTGCCAGTAGTATTGGGCTAGCGGGAGACTACGAGCAGTACTTC
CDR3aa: CASSIGLAGDYEQYF

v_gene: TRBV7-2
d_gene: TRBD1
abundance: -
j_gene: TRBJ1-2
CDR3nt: TGTGCCAGCAGCTCGAGACAGGGGACCGGAGGCTACACCTTC
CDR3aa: CASSSRQGTGGYTF

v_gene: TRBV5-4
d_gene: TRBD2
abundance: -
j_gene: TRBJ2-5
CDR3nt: TGTGCCAGCAGCTCCGAGAGTAGCGGGGGAAAAGAGACCCAGTACTTC
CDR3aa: CASSSESSGGKETQYF

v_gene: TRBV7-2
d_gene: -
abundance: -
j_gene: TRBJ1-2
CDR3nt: TGTGCCAGCAGCTTAGCCCCGGGACCCCTGGGCTATGGCTACACCTTC
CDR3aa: CASSLAPGPLGYGYTF

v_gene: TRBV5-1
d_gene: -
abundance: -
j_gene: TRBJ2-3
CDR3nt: TGCGCCAGCAGCTCGAACACGGTAGATACGCAGTATTTT
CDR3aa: CASSSNTVDTQYF

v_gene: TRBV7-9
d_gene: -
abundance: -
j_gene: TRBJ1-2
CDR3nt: TGTGCCAGCAGCTTCCAGGGGAGCTATGGCTACACCTTC
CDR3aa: CASSFQGSYGYTF

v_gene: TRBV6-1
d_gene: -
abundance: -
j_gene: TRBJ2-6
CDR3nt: TGTGCCAGCAGTGAAGCTCCAGGGGTTGGGGCCAACGTCCTGACTTTC
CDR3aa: CASSEAPGVGANVLTF

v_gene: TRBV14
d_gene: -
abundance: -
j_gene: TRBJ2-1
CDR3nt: TGTGCCAGCAGCCAAGGAGTGGGAGGCCCCTACAATGAGCAGTTCTTC
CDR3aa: CASSQGVGGPYNEQFF

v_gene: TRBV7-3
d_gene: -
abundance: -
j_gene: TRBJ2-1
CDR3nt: TGTGCCAGCAGTAAGGGGCCCACATCCTCCTACAATGAGCAGTTCTTC
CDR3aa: CASSKGPTSSYNEQFF

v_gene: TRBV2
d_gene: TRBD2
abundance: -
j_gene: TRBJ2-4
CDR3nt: TGTGCCAGCAGTGACGAGCGGGAGGCCCCGTCGTCCAAAAACATTCAGTACTTC
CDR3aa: CASSDEREAPSSKNIQYF

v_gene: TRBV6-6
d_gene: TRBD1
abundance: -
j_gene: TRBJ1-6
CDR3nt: TGTGCCAGCAGTTCCAGGACAGGGGCGAGGTCACCCCTCCACTTT
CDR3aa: CASSSRTGARSPLHF

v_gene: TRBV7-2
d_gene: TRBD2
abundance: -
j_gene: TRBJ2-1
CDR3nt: TGTGCCAGCAGCTTAGGTAGCGGGAGAATTGGGAATGAGCAGTTCTTC
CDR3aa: CASSLGSGRIGNEQFF

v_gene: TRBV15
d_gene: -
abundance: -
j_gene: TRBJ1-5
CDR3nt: TGTGCCACCAGTCGGGATTATAGCAATCAGCCCCAGCATTTT
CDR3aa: CATSRDYSNQPQHF

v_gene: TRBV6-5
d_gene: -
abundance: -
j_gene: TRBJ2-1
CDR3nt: TGTGCCAGCAGATCTATGCTTGGACTGCCCAATGAGCAGTTCTTC
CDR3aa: CASRSMLGLPNEQFF

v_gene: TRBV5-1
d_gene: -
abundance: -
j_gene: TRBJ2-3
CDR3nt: TGCGCCAGCAGCTTGAGGATCCCAATCACAGATACGCAGTATTTT
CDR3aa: CASSLRIPITDTQYF

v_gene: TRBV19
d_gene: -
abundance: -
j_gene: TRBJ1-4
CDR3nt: TGTGCCAGTAGTACGTCGTCAGGTGACACTAATGAAAAACTGTTTTTT
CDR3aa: CASSTSSGDTNEKLFF

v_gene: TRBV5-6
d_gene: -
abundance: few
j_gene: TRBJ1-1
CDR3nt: TGTGCCAGCAGCTTGGGGGGTGACACTGAAGCTTTCTTT
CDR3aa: CASSLGGDTEAFF

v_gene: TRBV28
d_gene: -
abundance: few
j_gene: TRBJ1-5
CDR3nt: TGTGCCAGCAGGGCAGTCAATCAGCCCCAGCATTTT
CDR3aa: CASRAVNQPQHF

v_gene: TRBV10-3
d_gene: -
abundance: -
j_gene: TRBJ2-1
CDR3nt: TGTGCCATCAGTGAGGGGGCCACCTACAATGAGCAGTTCTTC
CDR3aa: CAISEGATYNEQFF

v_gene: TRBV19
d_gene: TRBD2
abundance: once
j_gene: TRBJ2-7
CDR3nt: TGTGCCAGTAGTATAAAGGGACTACTTAGCGAGCAGTACTTC
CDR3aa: CASSIKGLLSEQYF

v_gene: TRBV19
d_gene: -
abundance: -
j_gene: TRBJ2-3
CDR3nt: TGTGCCAGTAGTATGTGGCGGAGTAGGTTGACAGATACGCAGTATTTT
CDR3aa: CASSMWRSRLTDTQYF

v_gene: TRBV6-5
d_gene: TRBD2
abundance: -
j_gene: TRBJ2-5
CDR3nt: TGTGCCAGCAGTTACTCGGGGGGGAGGGCCAGAGAGACCCAGTACTTC
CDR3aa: CASSYSGGRARETQYF

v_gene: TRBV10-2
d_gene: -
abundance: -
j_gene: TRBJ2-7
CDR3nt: TGCGCCAGCAGTGAATGGGGGAGCGGACGGGACTTC
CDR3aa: CASSEWGSGRDF

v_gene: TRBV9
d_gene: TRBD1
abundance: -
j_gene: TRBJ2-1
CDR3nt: TGTGCCAGCAGCCTTTCCGGGACAGGGAATGCGAGGGCCGTGAATGAGCAGTTCTTC
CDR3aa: CASSLSGTGNARAVNEQFF

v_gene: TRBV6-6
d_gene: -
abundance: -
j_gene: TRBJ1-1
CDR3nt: TGTGCCAGCAGTTCCGCGGTTGAAGCTTTCTTT
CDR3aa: CASSSAVEAFF

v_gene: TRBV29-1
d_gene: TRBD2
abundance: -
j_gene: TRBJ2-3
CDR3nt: TGCAGCGTTGAAGAACGGGGAGGGGGCACAGATACGCAGTATTTT
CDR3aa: CSVEERGGGTDTQYF

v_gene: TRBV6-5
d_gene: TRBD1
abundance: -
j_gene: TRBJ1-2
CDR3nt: TGTGCCAGCAGCCGCACAGGGGGCTATGGCTACACCTTC
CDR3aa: CASSRTGGYGYTF

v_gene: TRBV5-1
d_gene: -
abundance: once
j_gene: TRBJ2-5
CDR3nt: TGCGCCAGCAGCTTGACAGGGTCCCAAGAGACCCAGTACTTC
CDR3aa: CASSLTGSQETQYF

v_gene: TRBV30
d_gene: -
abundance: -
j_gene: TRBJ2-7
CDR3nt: TGTGCCTGGAGTTCAGGTGGCGAGCAGTACTTC
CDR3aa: CAWSSGGEQYF

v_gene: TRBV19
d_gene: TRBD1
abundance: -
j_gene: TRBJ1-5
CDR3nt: TGTGCCAGTAGTAGACAGGGCCCTCAGCCCCAGCATTTT
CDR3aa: CASSRQGPQPQHF

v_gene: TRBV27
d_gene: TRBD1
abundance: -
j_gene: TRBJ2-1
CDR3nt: TGTGCCACCACGGACAGGGGGCTTAGCAATGAGCAGTTCTTC
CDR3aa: CATTDRGLSNEQFF

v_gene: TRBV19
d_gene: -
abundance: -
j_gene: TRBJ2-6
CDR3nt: TGTGCCAGTAGCCGAGGAAAATCTGGGGCCAACGTCCTGACTTTC
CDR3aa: CASSRGKSGANVLTF

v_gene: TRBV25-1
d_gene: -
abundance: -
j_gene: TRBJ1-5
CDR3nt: TGTGCCAGCAGTGAGTCCAGGCATAGCAATCAGCCCCAGCATTTT
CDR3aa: CASSESRHSNQPQHF

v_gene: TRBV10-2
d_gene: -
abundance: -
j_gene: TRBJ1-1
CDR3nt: TGCGCCAGCAGTGTTGGGTTGAACACTGAAGCTTTCTTT
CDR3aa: CASSVGLNTEAFF

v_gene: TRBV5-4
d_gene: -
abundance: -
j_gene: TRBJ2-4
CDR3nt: TGTGCCAGCAGCCCAGGACGTGGACTGGGAAACATTCAGTACTTC
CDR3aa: CASSPGRGLGNIQYF

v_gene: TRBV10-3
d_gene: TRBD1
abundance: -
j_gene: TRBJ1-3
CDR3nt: TGTGCCATCAGTACAGGGGGAGGAAACACCATATATTTT
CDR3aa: CAISTGGGNTIYF

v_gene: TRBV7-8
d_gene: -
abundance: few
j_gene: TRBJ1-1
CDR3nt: TGTGCCAGCAGCCCTCGGAGTGAAGCTTTCTTT
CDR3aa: CASSPRSEAFF

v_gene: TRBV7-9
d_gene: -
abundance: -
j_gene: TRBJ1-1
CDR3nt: TGTGCCAGCAGCTTAGAGGAAGGTCTCACTGAAGCTTTCTTT
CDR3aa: CASSLEEGLTEAFF

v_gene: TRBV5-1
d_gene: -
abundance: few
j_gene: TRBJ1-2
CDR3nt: TGCGCCAGCAGCTTGACTGGGGTTGGGGTCTATGGCTACACCTTC
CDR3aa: CASSLTGVGVYGYTF

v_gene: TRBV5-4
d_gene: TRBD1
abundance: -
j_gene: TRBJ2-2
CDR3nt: TGTGCCAGCAGCTGGCCAGGGGGCCACGGGGAGCTGTTTTTT
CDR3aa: CASSWPGGHGELFF

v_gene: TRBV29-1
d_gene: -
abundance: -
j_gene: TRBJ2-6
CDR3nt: TGCAGCGTTGTGGGGCCCCCGGGAGCTGGGGCCAACGTCCTGACTTTC
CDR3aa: CSVVGPPGAGANVLTF

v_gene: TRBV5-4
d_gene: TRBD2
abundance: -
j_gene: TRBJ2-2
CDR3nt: TGTGCCAGCAGCTCACTAGCGGGCCAGAACACCGGGGAGCTGTTTTTT
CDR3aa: CASSSLAGQNTGELFF

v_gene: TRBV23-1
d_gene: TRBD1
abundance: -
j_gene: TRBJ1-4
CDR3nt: TGCGCCAGCAGCACCCAGGGGGCTGCTAATGAAAAACTGTTTTTT
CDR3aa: CASSTQGAANEKLFF

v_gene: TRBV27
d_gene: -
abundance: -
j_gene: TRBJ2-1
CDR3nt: TGTGCCAGCCGGGTTCGTTACTCCTACAATGAGCAGTTCTTC
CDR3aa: CASRVRYSYNEQFF

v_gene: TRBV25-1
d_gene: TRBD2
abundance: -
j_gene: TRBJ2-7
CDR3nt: TGTGCCAGCAGTGAGGCTAGCGGCTACGAGCAGTACTTC
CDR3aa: CASSEASGYEQYF

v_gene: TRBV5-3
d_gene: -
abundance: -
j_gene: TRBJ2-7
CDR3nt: TGTGCCAGAAGGCACGAGGGGCGAACAGGCGACTACGAGCAGTACTTC
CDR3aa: CARRHEGRTGDYEQYF

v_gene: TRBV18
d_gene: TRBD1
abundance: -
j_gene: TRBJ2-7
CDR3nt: TGTGCCAGCTCACCGACAGGGCCCCAAGGGGAGCAGTACTTC
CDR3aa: CASSPTGPQGEQYF

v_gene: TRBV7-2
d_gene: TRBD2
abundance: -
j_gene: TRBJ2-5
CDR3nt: TGTGCCAGCAGCTTAGTGGCGGGAGAGGGGGAGACCCAGTACTTC
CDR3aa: CASSLVAGEGETQYF

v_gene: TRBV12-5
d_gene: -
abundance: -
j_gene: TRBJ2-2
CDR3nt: TGTGCTAGTGGTTTGGTACGGTTAGCCATCAACACCGGGGAGCTGTTTTTT
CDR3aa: CASGLVRLAINTGELFF

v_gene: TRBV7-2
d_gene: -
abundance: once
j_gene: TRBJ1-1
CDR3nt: TGTGCCAGCAGCTACAGACAGGCGAACACTGAAGCTTTCTTT
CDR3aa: CASSYRQANTEAFF

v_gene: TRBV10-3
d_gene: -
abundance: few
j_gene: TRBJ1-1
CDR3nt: TGTGCCATCAGTGATCCGGGGGAGACTGAAGCTTTCTTT
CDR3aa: CAISDPGETEAFF